This T cell receptor beta chain was recorded in a study of T cell repertoires in cytomegalovirus infection. Study outcomes and limitations: HLA-C-restricted CMV clonotypes gave the most frequent clonotype in two of eight donors.

A single record per CDR3 protein comes from TCRdb applying MiXCR to the reads. The sample lists approximately 500,000 distinct CDR3 sequences; approximately 17% were seen once. V was pared by 4 bases and J by 7 bases, with 16 bases between. The CDR3 loop spans 14 amino acids. Germline CDR1 and CDR2: SEHNR and FQNEAQ (reference sequence). This clonotype has ten or more counts. Its antigen remains unidentified. Material for sequencing was CD8+ T cells from PBMCs. The J gene is TRBJ2-5, the V gene TRBV7-9; tentative D call: TRBD2 (5 bases). The sequence was collected from a human donor in good health (CMV status not recorded). Some clones in this sample may be carry-over from other donors' samples. CDR3: CASSSRGSSGTQYF. The CDR3 DNA reads as TGTGCCAGCAGCTCAAGAGGGTCCTCGGGGACCCAGTACTTC.